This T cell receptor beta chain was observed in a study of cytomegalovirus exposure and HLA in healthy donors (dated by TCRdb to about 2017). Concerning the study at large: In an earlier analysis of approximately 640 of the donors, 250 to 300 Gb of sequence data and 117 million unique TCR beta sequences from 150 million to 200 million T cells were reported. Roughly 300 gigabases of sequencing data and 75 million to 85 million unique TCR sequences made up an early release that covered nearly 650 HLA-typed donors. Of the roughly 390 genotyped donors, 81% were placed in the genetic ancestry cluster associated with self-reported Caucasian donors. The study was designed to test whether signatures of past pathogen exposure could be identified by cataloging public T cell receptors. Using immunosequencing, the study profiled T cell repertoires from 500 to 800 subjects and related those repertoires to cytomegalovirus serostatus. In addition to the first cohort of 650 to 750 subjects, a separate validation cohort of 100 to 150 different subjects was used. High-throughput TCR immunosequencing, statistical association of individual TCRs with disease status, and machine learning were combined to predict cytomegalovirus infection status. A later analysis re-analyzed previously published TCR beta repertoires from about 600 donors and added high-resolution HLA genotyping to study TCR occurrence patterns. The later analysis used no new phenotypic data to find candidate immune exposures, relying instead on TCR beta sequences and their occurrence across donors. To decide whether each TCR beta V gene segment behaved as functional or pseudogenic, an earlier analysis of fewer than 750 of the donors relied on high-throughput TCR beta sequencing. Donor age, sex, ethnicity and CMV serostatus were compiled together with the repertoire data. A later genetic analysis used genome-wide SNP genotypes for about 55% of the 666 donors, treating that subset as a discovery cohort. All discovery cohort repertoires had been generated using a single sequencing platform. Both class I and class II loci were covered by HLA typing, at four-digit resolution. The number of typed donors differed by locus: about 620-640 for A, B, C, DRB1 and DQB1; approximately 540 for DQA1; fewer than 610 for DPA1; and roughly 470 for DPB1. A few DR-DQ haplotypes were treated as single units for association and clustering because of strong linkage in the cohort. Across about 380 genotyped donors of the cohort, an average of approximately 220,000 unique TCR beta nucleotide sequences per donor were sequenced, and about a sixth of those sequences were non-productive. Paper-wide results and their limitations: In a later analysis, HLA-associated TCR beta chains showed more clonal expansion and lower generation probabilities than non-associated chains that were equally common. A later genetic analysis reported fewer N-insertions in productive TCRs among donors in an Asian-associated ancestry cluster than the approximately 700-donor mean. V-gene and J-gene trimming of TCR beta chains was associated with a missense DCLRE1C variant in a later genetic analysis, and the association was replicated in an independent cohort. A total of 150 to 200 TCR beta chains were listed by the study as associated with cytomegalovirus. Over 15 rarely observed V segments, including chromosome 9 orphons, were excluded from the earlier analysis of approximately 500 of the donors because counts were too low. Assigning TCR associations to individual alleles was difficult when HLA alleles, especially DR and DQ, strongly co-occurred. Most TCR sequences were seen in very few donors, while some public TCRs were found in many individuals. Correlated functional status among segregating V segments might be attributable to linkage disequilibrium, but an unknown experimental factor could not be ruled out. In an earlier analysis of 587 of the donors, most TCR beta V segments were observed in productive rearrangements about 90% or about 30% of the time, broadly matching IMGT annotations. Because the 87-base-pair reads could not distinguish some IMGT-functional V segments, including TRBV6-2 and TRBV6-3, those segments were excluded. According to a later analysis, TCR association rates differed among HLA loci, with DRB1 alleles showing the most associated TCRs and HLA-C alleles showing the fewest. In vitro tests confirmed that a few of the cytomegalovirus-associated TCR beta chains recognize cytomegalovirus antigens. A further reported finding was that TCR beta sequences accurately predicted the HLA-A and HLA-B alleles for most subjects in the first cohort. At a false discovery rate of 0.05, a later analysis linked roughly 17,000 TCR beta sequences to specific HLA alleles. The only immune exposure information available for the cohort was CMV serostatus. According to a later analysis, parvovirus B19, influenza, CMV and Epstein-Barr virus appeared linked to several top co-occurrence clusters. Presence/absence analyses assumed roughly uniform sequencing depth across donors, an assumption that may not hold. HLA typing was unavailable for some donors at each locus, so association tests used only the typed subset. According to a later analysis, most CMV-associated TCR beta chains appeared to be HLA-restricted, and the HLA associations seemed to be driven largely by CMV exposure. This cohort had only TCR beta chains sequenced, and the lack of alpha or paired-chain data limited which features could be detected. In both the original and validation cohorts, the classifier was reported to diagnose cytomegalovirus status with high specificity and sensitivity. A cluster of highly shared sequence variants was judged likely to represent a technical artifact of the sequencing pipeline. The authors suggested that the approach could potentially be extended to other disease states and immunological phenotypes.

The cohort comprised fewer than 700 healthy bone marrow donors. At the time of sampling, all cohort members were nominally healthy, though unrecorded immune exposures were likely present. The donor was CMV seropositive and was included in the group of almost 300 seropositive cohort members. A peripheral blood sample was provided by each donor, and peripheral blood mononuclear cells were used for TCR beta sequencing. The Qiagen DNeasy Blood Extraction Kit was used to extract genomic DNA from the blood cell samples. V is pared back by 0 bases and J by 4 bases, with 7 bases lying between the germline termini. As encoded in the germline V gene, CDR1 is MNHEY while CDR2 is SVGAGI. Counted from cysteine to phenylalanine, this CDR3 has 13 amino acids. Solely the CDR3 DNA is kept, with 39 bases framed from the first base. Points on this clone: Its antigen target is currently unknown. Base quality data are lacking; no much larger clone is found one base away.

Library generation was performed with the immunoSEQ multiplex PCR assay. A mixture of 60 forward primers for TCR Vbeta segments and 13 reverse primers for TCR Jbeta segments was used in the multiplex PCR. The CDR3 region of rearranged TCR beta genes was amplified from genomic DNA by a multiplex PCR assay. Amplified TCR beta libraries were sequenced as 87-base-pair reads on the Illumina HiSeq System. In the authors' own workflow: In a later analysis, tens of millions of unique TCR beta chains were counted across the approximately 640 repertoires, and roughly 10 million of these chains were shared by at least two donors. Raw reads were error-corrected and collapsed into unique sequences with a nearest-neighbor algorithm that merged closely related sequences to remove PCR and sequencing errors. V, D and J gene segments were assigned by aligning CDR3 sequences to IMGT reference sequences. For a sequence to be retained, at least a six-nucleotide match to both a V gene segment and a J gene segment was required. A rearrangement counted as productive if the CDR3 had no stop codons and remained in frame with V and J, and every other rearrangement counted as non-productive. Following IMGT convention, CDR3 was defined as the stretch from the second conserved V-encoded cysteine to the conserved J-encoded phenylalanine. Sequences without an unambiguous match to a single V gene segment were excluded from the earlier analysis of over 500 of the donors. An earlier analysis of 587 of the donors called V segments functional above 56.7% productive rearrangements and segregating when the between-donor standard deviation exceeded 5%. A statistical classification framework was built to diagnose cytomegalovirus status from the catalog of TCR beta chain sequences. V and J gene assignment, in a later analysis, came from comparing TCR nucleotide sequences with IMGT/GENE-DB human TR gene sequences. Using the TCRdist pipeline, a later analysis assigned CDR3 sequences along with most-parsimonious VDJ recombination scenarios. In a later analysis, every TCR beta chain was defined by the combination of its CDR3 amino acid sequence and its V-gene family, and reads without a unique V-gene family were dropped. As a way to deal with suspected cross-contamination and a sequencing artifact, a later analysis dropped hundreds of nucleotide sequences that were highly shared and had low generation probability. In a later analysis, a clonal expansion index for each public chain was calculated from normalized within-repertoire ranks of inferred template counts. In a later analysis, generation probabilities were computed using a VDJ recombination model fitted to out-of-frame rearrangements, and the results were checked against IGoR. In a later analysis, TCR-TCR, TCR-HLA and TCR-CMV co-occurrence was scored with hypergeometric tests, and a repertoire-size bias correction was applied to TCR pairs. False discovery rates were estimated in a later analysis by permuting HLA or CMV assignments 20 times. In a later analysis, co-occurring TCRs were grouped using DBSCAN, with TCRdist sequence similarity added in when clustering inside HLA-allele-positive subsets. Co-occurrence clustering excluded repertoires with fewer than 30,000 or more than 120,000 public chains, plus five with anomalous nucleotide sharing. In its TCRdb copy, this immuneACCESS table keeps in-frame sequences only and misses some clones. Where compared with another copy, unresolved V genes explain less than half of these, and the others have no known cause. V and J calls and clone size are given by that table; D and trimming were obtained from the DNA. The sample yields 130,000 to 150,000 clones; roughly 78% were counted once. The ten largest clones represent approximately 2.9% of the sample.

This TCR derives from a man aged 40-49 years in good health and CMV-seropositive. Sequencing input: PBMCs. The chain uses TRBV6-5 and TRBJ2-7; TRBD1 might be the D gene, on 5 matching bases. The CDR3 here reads CASSYSGAYEQYF. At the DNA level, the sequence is TGTGCCAGCAGTTACTCAGGGGCTTACGAGCAGTACTTC.